Below, 3 T cell receptor beta chains from the same sample are listed, as sequenced in a study of beta chain features in type 1 diabetes. Expressed TCRB transcripts were sequenced because the isolated RNA had all been reverse transcribed beforehand. Measured with immunoSEQ multiplex PCR; TCRdb has only the in-frame clones, and not every one. The sample shows under 450,000 clones, more than 13% of them seen only once. The sample comprised naive CD4+ T cells from blood. All receptors derive from a woman aged 18-30 years in good health.

This clone was recorded a few times. The rearrangement uses TRBV29-1 and TRBJ1-5, with 8 bases lining up with TRBD1. The ends lost 5 bases at V and 6 bases at J; junction bases unmatched: 6. Germline CDR1 is SQVTM and CDR2 is ANQGSEA. The CDR3 runs to 13 residues. CDR3: CSVLQGVGQPQHF. CDR3 nucleotides: TGCAGCGTTTTACAGGGGGTGGGTCAGCCCCAGCATTTT.

CDR3 nucleotides: TGTGCCAGCAGCTTAATACGGACAAGCTCCTACGAGCAGTACTTC. It yields the protein CASSLIRTSSYEQYF. The chain joins TRBV11-2 to TRBJ2-7, with D possibly being TRBD1 (5 bases). Germline V gene sequence: CDR1 SGHAT, CDR2 FQNNGV. The CDR3 totals 15 residues. Trimming removed 2 bases from V and 0 bases from J, with 11 bases in between.

This clone was seen once. The chain's CDR3 is CAWSLTLYNEQFF. The DNA of the CDR3 is TGTGCCTGGAGTCTTACTTTATACAATGAGCAGTTCTTC. This sequence joins TRBV30 and TRBJ2-1; D is unresolved. V dropped 2 bases and J dropped 4 bases, with 9 bases sitting between them. The CDR3 length is 13 residues. Germline V CDR1 and CDR2: GTSNPN, SVGIG (reference sequence).